This TCR beta chain was obtained from a study of blood T cells in healthy people across ages. Next came a second PCR, run for about 7 to 12 cycles, which used a sample-barcoded 5' primer along with a J-beta primer mix. Tagging of each cDNA molecule was performed by a template-switch adaptor with 12 random nucleotides. TCRdb recomputed calls from the 5' RACE reads with MiXCR, one row per CDR3 protein. There are 1.6 million or so distinct CDR3 sequences in the sample; approximately 32% occur only once, and 10% to 12% lies in the top ten. This clonotype showed up just a few times. Its matching antigen is unknown. CDR1 is KGHDR, CDR2 SFDVKD, per germline. The V and J ends lost 9 bases and 4 bases respectively, with 21 bases between them. This CDR3 region has 15 residues. Study-wide findings and caveats: Long-lived and aged donors differed, with more naive CD4+ cells and higher diversity in the long-lived.

Extraction yielded at least 5.5 micrograms of total RNA per sample. The chain carries TRBV24-1 and TRBJ2-7; D may correspond to TRBD1 or TRBD2 (5 bases each). The sequencing sample was made of blood. The receptor comes from a woman between 25 and 40 years old in good health. The CDR3 coding sequence is TGTGCCACCTCAGTGGGAGATAGGGGCAGGTACGAGCAGTACTTC. Translated, it gives CATSVGDRGRYEQYF.